This is a list of T cell receptor beta chains from one sample in a study of blood T cell repertoires in COVID-19. The table came from immunoSEQ multiplex PCR; TCRdb's copy has only in-frame clones and leaves some out. The data show 200,000 or so clones, 88% seen once. Sequencing was carried out using PBMCs or T cells enriched from blood (not recorded which). Source of these receptors: a woman aged 25 to 45 who had recovered from COVID-19. Each CDR3 is given with its conserved first and last residue. The D gene is left open where the match is weak. A row's size may be missing; if present it is once, few, many or a size class.

J | V | size | D | CDR3 | DNA
TRBJ1-6 | TRBV7-9 | many | NA | CASSLARWSPHSPLHF | TGTGCCAGCAGCTTAGCGAGGTGGAGCCCTCATTCACCCCTCCACTTT
TRBJ2-2 | TRBV7-8 | NA | NA | CASSLPGRAGTGELFF | TGTGCCAGCAGCTTACCCGGGAGAGCGGGCACCGGGGAGCTGTTTTTT
TRBJ1-1 | TRBV12-2 | NA | NA | CASRPGILEAFF | TGTGCAAGTCGCCCCGGGATATTGGAAGCTTTCTTT
TRBJ1-3 | TRBV4-3 | NA | NA | CASSRDPPGTGSNTIYF | TGCGCCAGCAGCCGAGATCCGCCCGGAACAGGGTCAAACACCATATATTTT
TRBJ1-1 | TRBV18 | NA | TRBD1 | CASSPLRTGFTEAFF | TGTGCCAGCTCACCGCTTAGGACAGGGTTCACTGAAGCTTTCTTT
TRBJ1-1 | TRBV12-3/TRBV12-4 | NA | TRBD1 | CASSFPGTGVAFF | TGTGCCAGCAGTTTTCCCGGGACAGGGGTAGCTTTCTTT
TRBJ2-5 | TRBV29-1 | once | NA | CSVHAGQETQYF | TGCAGCGTTCATGCGGGGCAAGAGACCCAGTACTTC
TRBJ1-6 | TRBV7-2 | NA | NA | CASSLALGTKASPLHF | TGTGCCAGCAGCTTAGCGCTGGGGACAAAGGCTTCACCCCTCCACTTT
TRBJ1-2 | TRBV9 | few | TRBD1 | CASSVVDGTGGYGYTF | TGTGCCAGCAGCGTAGTGGATGGGACAGGGGGCTATGGCTACACCTTC
TRBJ1-1 | TRBV6-5 | NA | TRBD1 | CASRHRQGVKTEAFF | TGTGCCAGCAGGCACCGACAGGGAGTAAAGACTGAAGCTTTCTTT